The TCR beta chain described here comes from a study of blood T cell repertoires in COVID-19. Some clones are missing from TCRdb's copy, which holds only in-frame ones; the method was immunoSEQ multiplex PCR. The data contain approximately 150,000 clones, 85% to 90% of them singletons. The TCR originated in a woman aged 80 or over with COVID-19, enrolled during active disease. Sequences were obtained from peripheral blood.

The CDR3 here is CASSVGPQGHSNSPLHF. In nucleotides, the CDR3 is TGTGCCAGCAGCGTAGGTCCCCAGGGACACTCCAATTCACCCCTCCACTTT. The chain couples TRBV9 to TRBJ1-6, with D possibly TRBD1 on 6 matching bases. The CDR3 spans 17 residues. V was clipped by 0 bases and J by 7 bases, with 17 bases between them. The germline CDR1 and CDR2 sequences are SGDLS and YYNGEE. Filled out from reference TRBV9 and TRBJ1-6, the complete variable domain reads DSGVTQTPKHLITATGQRVTLRCSPRSGDLSVYWYQQSLDQGLQFLIQYYNGEERAKGNILERFSAQQFPDLHSELNLSSLELGDSALYFCASSVGPQGHSNSPLHFGNGTRLTVT.